This T cell receptor beta chain stems from a study of T cells after yellow fever vaccination. Study-level points and caveats: Any FACS-sorted repertoire could hold abundant clonotypes that contaminate it from the bulk population. Just a small share of clonotypes turned up in the CD4 compartment as well as the CD8 compartment.

5'RACE template switching added a universal primer site and UMIs to TCR cDNA. TCRdb ran MiXCR on the 5' RACE reads and lists one entry per CDR3 protein. This table holds under 600,000 distinct CDR3 sequences, approximately 13% found once. This clonotype appeared a few times. Its antigen is as yet unknown. This CDR3 is 15 amino acids long. V lost 3 bases and J 0 bases, leaving 11 bases between the germline ends. CDR1 is SEHNR, CDR2 FQNEAQ, per germline (reference sequence). Specimen: PBMCs, collected on the day of the yellow fever booster vaccination. The chain couples TRBV7-9 to TRBJ1-1; a weak D match, TRBD1 (5 bases). The sequence derives from a man aged 25-45 years who received the YFV17D yellow fever vaccine. This CDR3 reads CASSLMGVMNTEAFF. In DNA form, the CDR3 reads TGTGCCAGCAGCTTGATGGGGGTCATGAACACTGAAGCTTTCTTT.